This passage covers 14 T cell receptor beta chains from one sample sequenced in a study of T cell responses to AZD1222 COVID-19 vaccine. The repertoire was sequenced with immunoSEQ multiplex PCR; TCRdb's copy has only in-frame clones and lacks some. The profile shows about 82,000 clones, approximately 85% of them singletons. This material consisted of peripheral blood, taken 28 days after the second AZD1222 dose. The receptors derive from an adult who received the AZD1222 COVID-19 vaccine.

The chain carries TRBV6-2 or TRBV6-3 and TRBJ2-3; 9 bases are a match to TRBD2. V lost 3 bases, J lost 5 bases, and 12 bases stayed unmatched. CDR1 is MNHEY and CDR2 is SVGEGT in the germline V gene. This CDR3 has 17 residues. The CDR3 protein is CASSYSYLAGDVDTQYF. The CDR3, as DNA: TGTGCCAGCAGTTATTCCTACTTAGCGGGAGACGTAGATACGCAGTATTTT.

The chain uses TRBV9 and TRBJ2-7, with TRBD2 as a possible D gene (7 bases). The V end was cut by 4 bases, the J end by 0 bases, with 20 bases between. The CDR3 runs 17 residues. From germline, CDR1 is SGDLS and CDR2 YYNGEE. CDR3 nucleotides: TGTGCCAGCAGCCATAAAGGGAGGGGGACAATCTCCTACGAGCAGTACTTC. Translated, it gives CASSHKGRGTISYEQYF.

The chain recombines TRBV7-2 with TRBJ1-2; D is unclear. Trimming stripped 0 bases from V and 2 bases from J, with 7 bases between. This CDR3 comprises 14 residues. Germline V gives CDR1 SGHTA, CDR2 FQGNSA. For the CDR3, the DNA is TGTGCCAGCAGCTTAGCAGGGAAGAACTATGGCTACACCTTC. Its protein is CASSLAGKNYGYTF.

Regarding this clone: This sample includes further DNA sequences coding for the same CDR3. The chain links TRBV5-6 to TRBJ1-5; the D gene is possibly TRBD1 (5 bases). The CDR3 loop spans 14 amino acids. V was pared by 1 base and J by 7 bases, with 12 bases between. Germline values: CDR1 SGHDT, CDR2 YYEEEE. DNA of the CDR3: TGTGCCAGCAGCTTGTCGGGGGGGAGACAGCCCCAGCATTTT. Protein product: CASSLSGGRQPQHF.

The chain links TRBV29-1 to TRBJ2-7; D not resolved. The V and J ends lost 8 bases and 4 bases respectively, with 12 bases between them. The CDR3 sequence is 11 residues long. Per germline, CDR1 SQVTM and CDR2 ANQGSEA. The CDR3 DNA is TGCAGCTTCCGAGGTGGATACGAGCAGTACTTC. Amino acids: CSFRGGYEQYF.

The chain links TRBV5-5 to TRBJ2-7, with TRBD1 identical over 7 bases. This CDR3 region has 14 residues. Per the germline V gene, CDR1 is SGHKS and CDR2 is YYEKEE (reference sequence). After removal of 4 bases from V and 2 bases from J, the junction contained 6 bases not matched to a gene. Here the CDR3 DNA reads TGTGCCAGCAGCGTGACAGGGACAGCCTACGAGCAGTACGTC. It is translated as CASSVTGTAYEQYV.

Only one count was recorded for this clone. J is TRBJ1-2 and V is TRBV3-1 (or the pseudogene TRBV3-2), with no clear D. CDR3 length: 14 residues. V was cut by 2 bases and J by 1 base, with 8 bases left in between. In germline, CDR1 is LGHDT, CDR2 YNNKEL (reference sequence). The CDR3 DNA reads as TGTGCCAGCAGCCAATCCTGGGGTAACTATGGCTACACCTTC. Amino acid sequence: CASSQSWGNYGYTF.

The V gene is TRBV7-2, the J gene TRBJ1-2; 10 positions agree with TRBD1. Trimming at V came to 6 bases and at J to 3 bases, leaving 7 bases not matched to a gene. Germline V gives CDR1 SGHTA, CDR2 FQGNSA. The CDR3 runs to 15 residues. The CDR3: CASRPGQGIYYGYTF. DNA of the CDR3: TGTGCCAGCAGACCGGGACAGGGGATATACTATGGCTACACCTTC.

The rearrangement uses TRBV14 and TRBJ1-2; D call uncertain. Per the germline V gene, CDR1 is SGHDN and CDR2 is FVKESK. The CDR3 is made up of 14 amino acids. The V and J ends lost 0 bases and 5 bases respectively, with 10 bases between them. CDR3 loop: CASSQDHARYGYTF. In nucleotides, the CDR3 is TGTGCCAGCAGCCAAGATCACGCACGTTATGGCTACACCTTC.

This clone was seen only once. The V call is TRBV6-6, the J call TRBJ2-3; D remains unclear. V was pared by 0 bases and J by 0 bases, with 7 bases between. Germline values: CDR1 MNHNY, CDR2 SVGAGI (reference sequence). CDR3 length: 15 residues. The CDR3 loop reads CASSYSATSTDTQYF. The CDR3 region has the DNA TGTGCCAGCAGTTACTCGGCGACTAGCACAGATACGCAGTATTTT.

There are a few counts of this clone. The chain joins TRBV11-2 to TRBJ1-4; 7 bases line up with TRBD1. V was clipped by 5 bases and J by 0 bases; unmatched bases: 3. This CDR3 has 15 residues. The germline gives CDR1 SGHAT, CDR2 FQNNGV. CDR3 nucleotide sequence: TGTGCCAGCAGCGGAACAGGGGCAACTAATGAAAAACTGTTTTTT. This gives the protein CASSGTGATNEKLFF.

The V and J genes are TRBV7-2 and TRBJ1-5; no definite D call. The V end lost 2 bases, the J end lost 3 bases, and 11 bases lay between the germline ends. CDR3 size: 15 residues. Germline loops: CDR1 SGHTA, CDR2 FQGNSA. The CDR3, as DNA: TGTGCCAGCAGCTTACGGTCTGGGAACAATCAGCCCCAGCATTTT. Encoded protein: CASSLRSGNNQPQHF.

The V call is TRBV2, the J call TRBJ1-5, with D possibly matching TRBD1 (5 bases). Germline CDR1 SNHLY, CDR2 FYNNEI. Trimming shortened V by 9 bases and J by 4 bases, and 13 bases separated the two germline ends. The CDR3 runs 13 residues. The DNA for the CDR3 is TGTGCCAGTAGAGGGACGGAGAATCAGCCCCAGCATTTT. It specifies CASRGTENQPQHF.

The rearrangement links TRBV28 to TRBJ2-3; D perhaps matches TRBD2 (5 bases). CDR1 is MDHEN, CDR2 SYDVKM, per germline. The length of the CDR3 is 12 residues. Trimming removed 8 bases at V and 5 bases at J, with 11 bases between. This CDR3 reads CASRDEGDTQYF. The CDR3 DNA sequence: TGTGCCAGCCGGGATGAGGGAGATACGCAGTATTTT.